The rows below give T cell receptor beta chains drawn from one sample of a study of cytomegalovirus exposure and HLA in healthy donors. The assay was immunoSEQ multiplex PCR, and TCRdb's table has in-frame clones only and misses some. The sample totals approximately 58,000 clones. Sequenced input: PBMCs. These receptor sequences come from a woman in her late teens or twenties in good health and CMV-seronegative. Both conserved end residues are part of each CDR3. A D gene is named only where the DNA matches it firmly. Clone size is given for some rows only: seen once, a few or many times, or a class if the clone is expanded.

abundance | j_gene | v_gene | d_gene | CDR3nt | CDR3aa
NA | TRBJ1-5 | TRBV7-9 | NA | TGTGCCAGCAGCCATGGACACAATCAGCCCCAGCATTTT | CASSHGHNQPQHF
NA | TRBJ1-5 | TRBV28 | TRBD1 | TGTGCCAGCAGTTCGGGACAGGGCAATCAGCCCCAGCATTTT | CASSSGQGNQPQHF
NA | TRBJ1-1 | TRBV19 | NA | TGTGCCAGTAGTCCTCAACAGGGAGATTTCTCCACTGAAGCTTTCTTT | CASSPQQGDFSTEAFF
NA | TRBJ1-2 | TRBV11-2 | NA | TGTGCCAGCAGCTTCTCAGATATCTACACCTTC | CASSFSDIYTF
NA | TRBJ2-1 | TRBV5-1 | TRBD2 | TGCGCCAGCAGCTATAGCGGGAACTCCTACAATGAGCAGTTCTTC | CASSYSGNSYNEQFF
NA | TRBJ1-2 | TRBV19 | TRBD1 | TGTGCCAGTAGTAACCGGGACAGGGGAGATGGCTACACCTTC | CASSNRDRGDGYTF
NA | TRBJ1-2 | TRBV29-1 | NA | TGCAGCGTTTCGGGGGGTTGGTCCTATGGCTACACCTTC | CSVSGGWSYGYTF
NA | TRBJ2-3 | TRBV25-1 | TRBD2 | TGTGCCAGCAGATGGCGGGAGGGCGGAGATACGCAGTATTTT | CASRWREGGDTQYF
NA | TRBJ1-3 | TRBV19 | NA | TGTGCCAGTAGTATAAACGGTAGAAACACCATATATTTT | CASSINGRNTIYF
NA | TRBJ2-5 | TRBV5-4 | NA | TGTGCCAGCAGCTTGAGCACGGAAGAGACCCAGTACTTC | CASSLSTEETQYF
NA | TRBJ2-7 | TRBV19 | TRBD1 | TGTGCCAGTAGTATGGACAGGGGTTACTCCTACGAGCAGTACTTC | CASSMDRGYSYEQYF
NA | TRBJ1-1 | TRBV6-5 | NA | TGTGCCAGCAGTTACTCCATCTGGGCGCCGGGGACTGAAGCTTTCTTT | CASSYSIWAPGTEAFF
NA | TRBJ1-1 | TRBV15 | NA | TGTGCCACCAGCAGAGGGGAGGGGTTTAACACTGAAGCTTTCTTT | CATSRGEGFNTEAFF
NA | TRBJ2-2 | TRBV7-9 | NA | TGTGCCAGCAGCTTATTGTCAGGGAACACCGGGGAGCTGTTTTTT | CASSLLSGNTGELFF
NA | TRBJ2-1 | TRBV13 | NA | TGTGCCAGCAGCTTACGCGGAAATGAGCAGTTCTTC | CASSLRGNEQFF
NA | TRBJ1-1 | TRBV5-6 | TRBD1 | TGTGCCAGCAGCTTCGACAGGGGAACTGAAGCTTTCTTT | CASSFDRGTEAFF
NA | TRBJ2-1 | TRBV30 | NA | TGTGCCTGGAATTCTCTACCTTCGACAGCTTACAATGAGCAGTTCTTC | CAWNSLPSTAYNEQFF
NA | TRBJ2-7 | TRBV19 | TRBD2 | TGTGCCAGTGCGGCTAGCGGGAGTGGTGAGCAGTACTTC | CASAASGSGEQYF
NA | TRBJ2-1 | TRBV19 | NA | TGTGCCAGTAGTTGGACTACTAATGAGCAGTTCTTC | CASSWTTNEQFF
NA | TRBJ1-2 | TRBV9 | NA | TGTGCCAGCAGCGTAGGGTGGGACACCGATTATGGCTACACCTTC | CASSVGWDTDYGYTF
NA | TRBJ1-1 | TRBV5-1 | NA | TGCGCCAGCAGCTTGGAACCGAGCGGTATGAACACTGAAGCTTTCTTT | CASSLEPSGMNTEAFF
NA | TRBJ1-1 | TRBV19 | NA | TGTGCCAGTAGCCCAGTCGCAGGGATGAACACTGAAGCTTTCTTT | CASSPVAGMNTEAFF
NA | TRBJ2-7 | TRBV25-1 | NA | TGTGCCAGCGAGGCGACAGGCCAACCAGAAAGGAACGAGCAGTACTTC | CASEATGQPERNEQYF
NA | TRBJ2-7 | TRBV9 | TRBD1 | TGTGCCAGCAGCGTAGGGGGGACAGTCCCTACCAACGAGCAGTACTTC | CASSVGGTVPTNEQYF
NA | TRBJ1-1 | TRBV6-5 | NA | TGTGCCAGCAGTTCGCTCGACAGAGAAGCTTTCTTT | CASSSLDREAFF
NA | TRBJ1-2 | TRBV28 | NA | TGTGCCAGCAGTTTGGGGGGGACAAGGTATGGCTACACCTTC | CASSLGGTRYGYTF
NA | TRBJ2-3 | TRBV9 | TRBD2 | TGTGCCAGCAGCCCTTCGCTGGTAGCGGGAGCTGCGGATACGCAGTATTTT | CASSPSLVAGAADTQYF
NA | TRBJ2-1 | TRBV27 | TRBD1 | TGTGCCAGCAACCAGGACAGGAGCTCCTACAATGAGCAGTTCTTC | CASNQDRSSYNEQFF
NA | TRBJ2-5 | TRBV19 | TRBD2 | TGTGCCAGTAGTAGACTAGCGGAAGAGACCCAGTACTTC | CASSRLAEETQYF
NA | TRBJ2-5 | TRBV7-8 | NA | TGTGCCAGCAGCTTAGATGGCATCAGAGAGACCCAGTACTTC | CASSLDGIRETQYF
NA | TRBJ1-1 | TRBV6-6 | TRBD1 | TGTGCCAGCAGTTACGTACAGGGGGCGAACTCTGAAGCTTTCTTT | CASSYVQGANSEAFF
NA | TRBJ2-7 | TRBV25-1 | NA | TGTGCCAGCAGTGGGAGGACAGTCCTTTCCTACGAGCAGTACTTC | CASSGRTVLSYEQYF
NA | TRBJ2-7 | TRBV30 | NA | TGTGCCTGGGACAGCGCCTACGAGCAGTACTTC | CAWDSAYEQYF
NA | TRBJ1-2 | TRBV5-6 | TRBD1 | TGTGCCAGCAGCTTGGGGACAGGGGCCTATGGCTACACCTTC | CASSLGTGAYGYTF
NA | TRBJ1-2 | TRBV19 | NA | TGTGCCAGTAGTTCCCTGAGAGAGCTCATGAACTATGGCTACACCTTC | CASSSLRELMNYGYTF
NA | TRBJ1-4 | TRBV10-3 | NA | TGTGCCATCAGTGAAAGACAGTCTAATGAAAAACTGTTTTTT | CAISERQSNEKLFF
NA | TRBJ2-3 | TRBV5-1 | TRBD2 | TGCGCCAGCAGCTTGGGGACTAGCGGCACAGATACGCAGTATTTT | CASSLGTSGTDTQYF
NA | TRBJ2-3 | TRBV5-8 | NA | TGTGCCAGCAGCTCGGACATTTTGCAGTATTTT | CASSSDILQYF
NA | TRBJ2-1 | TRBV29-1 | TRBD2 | TGCAGCGTTCTAGCGGGAGTTTCCCCCAATGAGCAGTTCTTC | CSVLAGVSPNEQFF
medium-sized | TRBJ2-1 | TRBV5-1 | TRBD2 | TGCGCCAGCAGCTTGGCTAACGGGGGGGACAATGAGCAGTTCTTC | CASSLANGGDNEQFF
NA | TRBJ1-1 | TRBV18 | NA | TGTGCCAGCTCCTTCCAGGACAGTATGAACACTGAAGCTTTCTTT | CASSFQDSMNTEAFF
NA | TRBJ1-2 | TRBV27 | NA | TGTGCCAGCAGTTTCGAAGCAAACCCCTCCTATGGCTACACCTTC | CASSFEANPSYGYTF
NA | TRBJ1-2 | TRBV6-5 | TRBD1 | TGTGCCAGCGTCAGGGGGCTTCACTATGGCTACACCTTC | CASVRGLHYGYTF
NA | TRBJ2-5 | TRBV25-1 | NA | TGTGCCAGCTCCGGAGAAGAGACCCAGTACTTC | CASSGEETQYF
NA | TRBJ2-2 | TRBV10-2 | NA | TGCGCCAGCAGTGAGTCTAGGGGTGGGAACACCGGGGAGCTGTTTTTT | CASSESRGGNTGELFF
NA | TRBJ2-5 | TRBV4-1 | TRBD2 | TGCGCCAGCAGGAAGCTCCTGCGGGGGGATCAAGAGACCCAGTACTTC | CASRKLLRGDQETQYF
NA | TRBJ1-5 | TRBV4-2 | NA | TGTGCCAGCAGCCCGAGGGGGAATGGCAATCAGCCCCAGCATTTT | CASSPRGNGNQPQHF
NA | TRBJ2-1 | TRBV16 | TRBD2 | TGTGCCAGCACCCAAGCCGGGACTAGCGGGAGCCTCCCCTACAATGAGCAGTTCTTC | CASTQAGTSGSLPYNEQFF
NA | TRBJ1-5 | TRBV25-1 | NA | TGTGCCAGCAGTGACAACAGGGTCAATCAGCCCCAGCATTTT | CASSDNRVNQPQHF
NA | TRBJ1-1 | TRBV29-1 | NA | TGCAGCGTTGAAGGGCCGGGGGATTTCTTT | CSVEGPGDFF
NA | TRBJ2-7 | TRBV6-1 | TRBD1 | TGTGCCAGCAGTGAATGGGGACAGGCCTACGAGCAGTACTTC | CASSEWGQAYEQYF
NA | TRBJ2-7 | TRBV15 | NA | TGTGCCACCAGCAGAAGGCAGGGGGGCGAGCAGTACTTC | CATSRRQGGEQYF
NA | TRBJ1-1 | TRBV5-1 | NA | TGCGCCAGCAGCTTGGTCGGCTCGGGGAGGGGAGCTTTCTTT | CASSLVGSGRGAFF
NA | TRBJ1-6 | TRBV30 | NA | TGTGCCTGGAGCCTAGGGGGAACTCAATATTCACCCCTCCACTTT | CAWSLGGTQYSPLHF
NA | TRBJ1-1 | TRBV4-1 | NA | TGCGCCAGCAGCCGGACAACGGACACTGAAGCTTTCTTT | CASSRTTDTEAFF
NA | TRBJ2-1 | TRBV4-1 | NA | TGCGCCAGCAGCCAAGACGGTGATGAGCAGTTCTTC | CASSQDGDEQFF
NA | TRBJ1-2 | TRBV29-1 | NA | TGCAGCGTCCCCGGCCGGGGGACCACGTATGGCTACACCTTC | CSVPGRGTTYGYTF
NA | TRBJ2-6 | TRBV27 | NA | TGTGCCAGCCGTAGCTCTGGGGCCAACGTCCTGACTTTC | CASRSSGANVLTF
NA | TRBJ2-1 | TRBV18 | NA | TGTGCCAGCTCACGGGGGGTGGACAATGAGCAGTTCTTC | CASSRGVDNEQFF
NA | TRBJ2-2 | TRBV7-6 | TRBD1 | TGTGCCAGCAGCAAATCCAGGGGGTCAATGGACACCGGGGAGCTGTTTTTT | CASSKSRGSMDTGELFF